This T cell receptor (beta chain) is drawn from a study of T cells in Graves' hyperthyroidism and ophthalmopathy. The source of the PBMCs was less than 12 ml of fresh peripheral blood. Study results and caveats: In simple terms, a model built on 13 V-J features told ophthalmopathy apart from stable hyperthyroidism.

Germline CDR1 reads SGHAT; CDR2 reads FQNNGV. CDR3 length: 15 amino acids. V shed 5 bases, J shed 5 bases, and the junction held 11 bases outside the gene matches. The TCR beta CDR3 regions underwent amplification using RNA transcripts as the source. When the TCR CDR3 underwent first-round RT-PCR, the HTBI primer set was used. From the multiplex PCR reads, TCRdb called clonotypes with MiXCR, one entry per CDR3 protein. The sample comprises a few hundred thousand distinct CDR3 sequences, roughly 14% of which are singletons, and less than 25% rests with the top ten. Concerning this clonotype itself: The target antigen is unknown.

The sequenced sample was blood. The V gene is TRBV11-2, the J gene TRBJ1-1, with 7 bases that match TRBD1. The source is a young man with Graves' hyperthyroidism that later progressed to Graves' ophthalmopathy. The CDR3 sequence: CASSVRAGQDTEAFF. As DNA, the CDR3 is TGTGCCAGCAGCGTGAGAGCTGGACAGGATACTGAAGCTTTCTTT.